This T cell receptor (beta chain) was observed in a study of blood T cell repertoires in COVID-19. Across the study: Sources were T cells, B-cell-depleted T cells, or PBMCs; the material itself was cDNA or gDNA.

This CDR3 has 17 residues. Methods used by the authors: Researchers report that nucleated cell counts were estimated from reference gene primer amplification. Data came from immunoSEQ multiplex PCR; TCRdb stores just in-frame clones and leaves some out. The D gene and trimming were derived from the DNA, and the V and J assignments and clone size from that table. The profile shows about 160,000 clones, about 74% of them singletons. The sample comprised peripheral blood. This sequence joins TRBV21-1 and TRBJ1-1; the D call TRBD1 from the table was never checked on the DNA. TRBV21-1 is described as a pseudogene. The TCR sequence derives from a man in his 60s with acute or convalescent COVID-19. For the CDR3, the DNA is TGTGCCAGGAGCAATACAGGGGGCAGGGAACAGAACACTGAAGCTTTCTTT. Protein sequence: CARSNTGGREQNTEAFF.